The clone carrying this T cell receptor (beta chain) occurred many times. Its target is not known. The ends lost 1 base at V and 2 bases at J; junction bases unmatched: 6. This CDR3 is 16 amino acids long. CDR1 is SEHNR, CDR2 FQNEAQ, per germline (reference sequence). Described time point: patch test 1, 2 weeks after DPC sensitization. Documented treatment: therapeutic diphenylcyclopropenone sensitization with weekly scalp DPC. These data come from a study of human T cells and chemical hapten exposure. Study-level findings and limits: There was a positive correlation between PT1 expanded TCR counts and patch test score.

TCRdb used MiXCR to reprocess the RACE reads, holding one entry per CDR3 protein. Here the sample spans about 120,000 distinct CDR3 sequences, roughly an eighth being singletons. The clonotype comes from a man aged 18 to 30 with alopecia areata. Some clones in this sample may be carry-over from other donors' samples. The rearrangement links TRBV7-9 to TRBJ2-7; 9 bases are shared with TRBD2. Specimen: whole blood, collected in connection with sensitization to the hapten diphenylcyclopropenone (DPC). CDR3 amino acids: CASSLVVLAGTYEQYF. In DNA form, the CDR3 reads TGTGCCAGCAGCTTAGTGGTCCTAGCGGGGACCTACGAGCAGTACTTC. Drawing the rest from reference TRBV7-9 and TRBJ2-7, the complete variable domain is DTGVSQNPRHKITKRGQNVTFRCDPISEHNRLYWYRQTLGQGPEFLTYFQNEAQLEKSRLLSDRFSAERPKGSFSTLEIQRTEQGDSAMYLCASSLVVLAGTYEQYFGPGTRLTVT.